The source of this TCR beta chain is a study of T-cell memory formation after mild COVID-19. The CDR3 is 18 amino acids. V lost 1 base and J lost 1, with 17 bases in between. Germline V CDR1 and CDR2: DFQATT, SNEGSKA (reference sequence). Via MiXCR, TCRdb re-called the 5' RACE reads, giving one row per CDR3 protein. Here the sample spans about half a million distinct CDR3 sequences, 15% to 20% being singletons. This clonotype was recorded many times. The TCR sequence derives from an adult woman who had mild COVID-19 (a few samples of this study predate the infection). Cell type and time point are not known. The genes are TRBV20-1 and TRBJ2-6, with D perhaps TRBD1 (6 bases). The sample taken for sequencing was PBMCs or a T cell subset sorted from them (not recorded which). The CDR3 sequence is CSARVDRQATSGANVLTF. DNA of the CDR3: TGCAGTGCTAGAGTAGATCGACAGGCAACATCTGGGGCCAACGTCCTGACTTTC.